Below, 32 T cell receptor beta chains from the same sample are listed, as sequenced in a study of T cell responses to AZD1222 COVID-19 vaccine. Measured with immunoSEQ multiplex PCR; TCRdb has only the in-frame clones, and not every one. The sample contains some 170,000 clones, 70% to 90% of which appear only once. The starting material was peripheral blood, obtained on day 0 of AZD1222 vaccination. The receptor source for this set is an adult in good health.

The genes are TRBV12-3 or TRBV12-4 and TRBJ2-5, with D possibly being TRBD2 (6 bases). The V gene lost 7 bases and the J gene lost 5 bases, with 14 bases spanning the gap. The CDR3 loop spans 13 amino acids. In DNA, the CDR3 is TGTGCCAGCACCCCGACTAGTTGGGAGACCCAGTACTTC. It yields the protein CASTPTSWETQYF.

The chain has TRBV4-3 and TRBJ1-3; D not certain. Germline lookup yields CDR1 LGHNA and CDR2 YSLEER. CDR3 length: 15 residues. V lost 4 bases and J 1 base, leaving 11 bases between the germline ends. In DNA form, the CDR3 reads TGCGCCAGCAGCCCAAATGCAGGTTCTGGAAACACCATATATTTT. Its translation: CASSPNAGSGNTIYF.

The chain has TRBV28 and TRBJ1-2, with D uncertain. Germline CDR1 reads MDHEN; CDR2 reads SYDVKM. The ends were cut back, 3 bases at V and 1 base at J, with 6 bases in the middle. This CDR3 contains 13 residues. This CDR3 reads CASSFPLNYGYTF. The CDR3, as DNA: TGTGCCAGCAGTTTCCCTCTTAACTATGGCTACACCTTC.

The chain combines TRBV4-3 with TRBJ2-3; D gene unclear. Germline V gene sequence: CDR1 LGHNA, CDR2 YSLEER. CDR3 length equals 12 residues. V lost 1 base and J 4 bases, leaving 3 bases between the germline ends. The CDR3 nucleotides read TGCGCCAGCAGCCAAGGTCCAGATACGCAGTATTTT. It is translated as CASSQGPDTQYF.

The V gene is TRBV4-1, the J gene TRBJ1-1; D unresolved. Germline V gives CDR1 MGHRA, CDR2 YSYEKL. The CDR3 covers 15 residues. The V end lost 1 base, the J end lost 0 bases, and 9 bases lay between the germline ends. The chain's CDR3 is CASSQGVRLNTEAFF. The DNA for the CDR3 is TGCGCCAGCAGCCAAGGAGTCCGGTTGAACACTGAAGCTTTCTTT.

The V call is TRBV20-1, the J call TRBJ1-1; 9 bases map to TRBD1. Trimming removed 3 bases from V and 7 bases from J; junction bases left unmatched: 6. The CDR3 runs to 13 residues. CDR1 and CDR2 (germline): DFQATT, SNEGSKA (reference sequence). CDR3 protein: CSASRTGDLEAFF. Written as DNA, the CDR3 is TGCAGTGCTAGTAGGACAGGGGATCTTGAAGCTTTCTTT.

The chain links TRBV28 to TRBJ1-5; the D gene is possibly TRBD1 (5 bases). Per the germline V gene, CDR1 is MDHEN and CDR2 is SYDVKM. The CDR3 extends over 14 amino acids. V dropped 6 bases and J dropped 4 bases, with 13 bases sitting between them. CDR3: CASSLGRKNQPQHF. The CDR3 DNA is TGTGCCAGCAGCCTGGGACGGAAAAATCAGCCCCAGCATTTT.

J is TRBJ1-5 and V is TRBV15; D uncertain. Germline loops: CDR1 LNHNV, CDR2 YYDKDF (reference sequence). This CDR3 contains 15 residues. The V and J ends lost 3 bases and 1 base respectively, with 10 bases between them. CDR3 sequence: CATSSGFWSNQPQHF. The CDR3 nucleotides read TGTGCCACCAGCAGCGGGTTCTGGAGCAATCAGCCCCAGCATTTT.

The V and J genes are TRBV18 and TRBJ1-4; D not resolved. V dropped 2 bases and J dropped 2 bases, with 12 bases sitting between them. Per the germline V gene, CDR1 is KGHSH and CDR2 is LQKENI. This CDR3 spans 16 amino acids. CDR3 sequence reads: CASSPRLTGTNEKLFF. The CDR3 DNA is TGTGCCAGCTCACCAAGATTGACGGGGACTAATGAAAAACTGTTTTTT.

The chain is built from TRBV19 and TRBJ1-4; a possible D gene is TRBD1 (5 bases). The CDR3 loop spans 12 amino acids. V was shortened by 8 bases and J by 5 bases, with 9 bases between the two germline ends. The germline V gene encodes CDR1 LNHDA and CDR2 SQIVND (reference sequence). DNA of the CDR3: TGTGCCAGTGGACACCGAAATGAAAAACTGTTTTTT. Translation gives CASGHRNEKLFF.

J is TRBJ1-1 and V is TRBV7-6; no clear D gene. The V end was cut by 3 bases, the J end by 1 base, with 9 bases between. CDR1 is SGHVS and CDR2 is FNYEAQ in the germline V gene. CDR3 length: 14 amino acids. CDR3 nucleotides: TGTGCCAGCAGCTTGGGCAGAGCGAACACTGAAGCTTTCTTT. Amino acids: CASSLGRANTEAFF.

The chain joins TRBV10-1 to TRBJ1-6; D is uncertain. With 3 bases removed from V and 9 bases from J, the gap between germline ends came to 12 bases. Germline V lookup: CDR1 WNHNN, CDR2 SYGVQD (reference sequence). The CDR3 contains 14 residues. The CDR3 sequence is CASSDTVTGSPLHF. The CDR3 DNA follows: TGCGCCAGCAGTGATACGGTGACCGGTTCACCCCTCCACTTT.

The chain couples TRBV2 to TRBJ2-3; D unresolved. In germline, CDR1 is SNHLY, CDR2 FYNNEI. The CDR3 is 14 residues long. Trimming left V 2 bases short and J 6 bases short, with 12 bases between. In DNA, the CDR3 is TGTGCCAGCAGTGAATCCGCGAAGCCGGATACGCAGTATTTT. It encodes CASSESAKPDTQYF.

The chain carries TRBV30 and TRBJ1-6, with a tentative D call TRBD1 (6 bases). From germline, CDR1 is GTSNPN and CDR2 SVGIG (reference sequence). The V end was cut by 3 bases, the J end by 8 bases, with 11 bases between. The CDR3 runs 13 residues. CDR3 amino acids: CAWSAEGDSPLHF. As DNA, the CDR3 is TGTGCCTGGAGCGCGGAGGGGGATTCACCCCTCCACTTT.

The V and J genes are TRBV19 and TRBJ2-7, with unresolved D. The germline CDR1 and CDR2 sequences are LNHDA and SQIVND (reference sequence). V lost 4 bases to trimming and J lost 0 bases, with 7 bases between them. The CDR3 contains 13 residues. CDR3 nucleotide sequence: TGTGCCAGTAGTACAATGGACTCCTACGAGCAGTACTTC. Translated, it gives CASSTMDSYEQYF.

The chain carries TRBV2 and TRBJ2-7; no firm D call. Between the trimmed V and J ends, which lost 6 bases and 6 bases, there was a span of 18 bases. Looked up from germline, CDR1 is SNHLY and CDR2 is FYNNEI. The CDR3 spans 14 residues. CDR3 residues: CASRTGPRLAEQYF. The CDR3 DNA sequence: TGTGCCAGCAGGACGGGTCCGCGCCTTGCCGAGCAGTACTTC. The variable domain in full, completed from reference TRBV2 and TRBJ2-7, reads EPEVTQTPSHQVTQMGQEVILRCVPISNHLYFYWYRQILGQKVEFLVSFYNNEISEKSEIFDDQFSVERPDGSNFTLKIRSTKLEDSAMYFCASRTGPRLAEQYFGPGTRLTVT.

This clone was observed a handful of times. This chain uses TRBV5-1 with TRBJ2-1; D unclear. The CDR3 has 15 residues. Trimming stripped 2 bases from V and 0 bases from J, with 9 bases between. The germline gives CDR1 SGHRS, CDR2 YFSETQ. The CDR3 sequence: CASSLYIDSYNEQFF. The CDR3, as DNA: TGCGCCAGCAGCTTATACATCGACTCCTACAATGAGCAGTTCTTC.

The chain carries TRBV11-3 and TRBJ2-5; TRBD1 matches at 9 bases. J lost 5 bases, V lost 5 bases, and 6 bases had no gene match. The CDR3 is 14 residues long. Germline-derived CDR1 and CDR2 are SGHNT and YENEEA. In DNA form, the CDR3 reads TGTGCCAGCAGCCGGGACAGGGAGGGGGAGACCCAGTACTTC. This encodes CASSRDREGETQYF.

The genes are TRBV9 and TRBJ1-4; no definite D call. Looked up from germline, CDR1 is SGDLS and CDR2 is YYNGEE. V shed 0 bases and J shed 4 bases, with 10 bases lying between them. The CDR3 consists of 15 residues. The CDR3 region is CASSVAPDDNEKLFF. The DNA of the CDR3 is TGTGCCAGCAGCGTAGCTCCGGACGATAATGAAAAACTGTTTTTT.

This chain uses TRBV9 with TRBJ1-2; TRBD1 matches 7 bases. The CDR3 covers 12 residues. Germline V gene sequence: CDR1 SGDLS, CDR2 YYNGEE. The J segment lost 6 bases and the V segment lost 3 bases, leaving 2 bases of the junction unmatched. The CDR3 loop reads CASSGQGDGYTF. In DNA, the CDR3 is TGTGCCAGCAGCGGACAGGGTGATGGCTACACCTTC.

This clone appeared once. The V and J genes are TRBV5-5 and TRBJ2-7; 10 bases match TRBD1. The CDR3 has 17 residues. Germline values: CDR1 SGHKS, CDR2 YYEKEE (reference sequence). The V and J ends lost 3 bases and 0 bases, in that order; junction bases with no gene match: 9. The DNA for the CDR3 is TGTGCCAGCAGCTGGGGACAGGGGCTTTTCAGCTCCTACGAGCAGTACGTC. Protein: CASSWGQGLFSSYEQYV.

This clone was counted between two and nine times. J is TRBJ1-4 and V is TRBV3-1 (or the pseudogene TRBV3-2), with 7 bases identical to TRBD1. Per germline, CDR1 LGHDT and CDR2 YNNKEL (reference sequence). This CDR3 comprises 16 residues. Germline trimming cut 1 base from V and 12 bases from J; bases unmatched to any gene: 14. The CDR3 nucleotides are TGTGCCAGCAGCCAAGCTACGACAGGGCGGACGGGGGAACTGTTTTTT. This codes for CASSQATTGRTGELFF.

The CDR3 reads CASSLGGARNTEAFF. The CDR3 DNA follows: TGTGCCAGCAGCTTAGGGGGGGCCAGGAACACTGAAGCTTTCTTT. This chain joins TRBV7-8 and TRBJ1-1, with D possibly TRBD1 on 6 matching bases. This CDR3 is 15 amino acids long. With 1 base removed from V and 1 base from J, the gap between germline ends came to 10 bases. Germline CDR1 reads SGHVS; CDR2 reads FQNEAQ.

This chain uses TRBV7-2 with TRBJ2-7; D not resolved. There are 14 residues in the CDR3. V lost 2 bases, J lost 2 bases, and 10 bases lay in between. The germline gives CDR1 SGHTA, CDR2 FQGNSA. The CDR3 region is CASSLNHAPYEQYF. CDR3 in DNA: TGTGCCAGCAGCTTAAACCACGCCCCCTACGAGCAGTACTTC.

V and J are TRBV6-4 and TRBJ2-7, with D possibly matching TRBD2 (5 bases). Between the trimmed V and J ends, which lost 3 bases and 0 bases, there was a span of 15 bases. The length of the CDR3 is 16 residues. CDR1 and CDR2 (germline): MRHNA, SNTAGT. The CDR3 protein is CASSDTEVFFSYEQYV. In DNA, the CDR3 is TGTGCCAGCAGTGATACGGAGGTCTTCTTCTCCTACGAGCAGTACGTC.

The chain links TRBV5-1 to TRBJ1-1, with D possibly TRBD1 on 5 matching bases. The CDR3 totals 14 residues. V shed 6 bases and J shed 3 bases, with 15 bases lying between them. Germline CDR1 SGHRS, CDR2 YFSETQ. CDR3 sequence: CASTLGGADTEAFF. CDR3 in DNA: TGCGCCAGCACTTTGGGAGGGGCGGACACTGAAGCTTTCTTT.

This rearrangement joins TRBV7-2 to TRBJ1-1; D is perhaps TRBD1 (5 bases). CDR1 SGHTA and CDR2 FQGNSA come from the germline V gene. Trimming took 5 bases from V and 4 from J, leaving 17 bases between them. The length of the CDR3 is 15 residues. CDR3 nucleotide sequence: TGTGCCAGCAGCGGGAGGACGGGGCTGGGCACTGAAGCTTTCTTT. It codes for CASSGRTGLGTEAFF.

Details on this clone: The sample holds other DNA sequences that translate to the same CDR3. The chain joins TRBV3-1 (or the pseudogene TRBV3-2) to TRBJ1-5, with a weak D call TRBD1 (5 bases). V was pared by 2 bases and J by 2 bases, with 7 bases between. CDR3 length equals 14 residues. CDR1 is LGHDT and CDR2 is YNNKEL in the germline V gene (reference sequence). Here the CDR3 DNA reads TGTGCCAGCAGCCAAAGAGGGGGCAATCAGCCCCAGCATTTT. Translating gives CASSQRGGNQPQHF.

This rearrangement joins TRBV11-2 to TRBJ1-3; the D gene is possibly TRBD1 (5 bases). The V end lost 5 bases, the J end lost 3 bases, and 11 bases lay between the germline ends. The CDR3 runs 14 residues. Germline CDR1 and CDR2: SGHAT and FQNNGV. CDR3 DNA: TGTGCCAGCAGCCCTGGGAGGGGTGGAAACACCATATATTTT. Protein sequence: CASSPGRGGNTIYF.

The V gene is TRBV9, the J gene TRBJ1-1, with D maybe TRBD1 (5 bases). This CDR3 has 17 amino acids. Germline lookup yields CDR1 SGDLS and CDR2 YYNGEE. The germline V and J ends were trimmed by 3 bases and 0 bases, with 18 bases remaining between them. CDR3 bases: TGTGCCAGCAGCGCCCATGGTGGGGCAGGGATGAACACTGAAGCTTTCTTT. Its translation: CASSAHGGAGMNTEAFF.

The chain carries TRBV6-2 or TRBV6-3 and TRBJ1-1; D unclear. V dropped 0 bases and J dropped 0 bases, with 8 bases sitting between them. The CDR3 contains 15 residues. Germline V CDR1 and CDR2: MNHEY, SVGEGT. DNA for the CDR3: TGTGCCAGCAGTTACTCGATGGCCTTGAACACTGAAGCTTTCTTT. As protein: CASSYSMALNTEAFF.

The CDR3 loop reads CASGIGGRGLNTEAFF. The CDR3 nucleotides read TGTGCCAGTGGAATTGGGGGCAGGGGGCTGAACACTGAAGCTTTCTTT. The rearrangement uses TRBV19 and TRBJ1-1, with TRBD1 matching over 8 bases. This CDR3 region has 16 residues. V trimming: 8 bases; J trimming: 0 bases; junction bases outside the gene matches: 11. CDR1 and CDR2 from the germline V gene are LNHDA and SQIVND (reference sequence).